This entry lists 14 T cell receptor beta chains sequenced from one sample in a study of shared T cell receptors in the human thymus. Using immunoSEQ multiplex PCR, the repertoire was profiled, and TCRdb retains in-frame clones only, with some absent. The table lists hundreds of thousands of clones, about 80% of them singletons. Another study also made use of these data, one on human thymus T cells.

The sequenced sample was thymocytes. These receptors all come from a boy under three years old with a congenital heart defect.

The chain recombines TRBV5-4 with TRBJ2-1, with 9 bases lining up with TRBD2. The CDR3 is made up of 15 amino acids. CDR1 SGHNT and CDR2 YYREEE come from the germline V gene (reference sequence). V trimming: 4 bases; J trimming: 8 bases; junction bases outside the gene matches: 10. The CDR3 loop reads CASSPSPVAGDEQFF. The CDR3 DNA reads as TGTGCCAGCAGCCCCTCCCCGGTAGCGGGAGATGAGCAGTTCTTC.

The chain couples TRBV7-2 to TRBJ2-1; 9 bases are a match to TRBD2. Trimming removed 1 base from V and 2 bases from J; junction bases left unmatched: 3. The CDR3 has 16 residues. Germline lookup yields CDR1 SGHTA and CDR2 FQGNSA. The CDR3 region is CASSLVGTSPYNEQFF. CDR3 nucleotides: TGTGCCAGCAGCTTAGTTGGGACTAGCCCCTACAATGAGCAGTTCTTC.

V gene TRBV7-8 combines with J gene TRBJ1-5, with D possibly being TRBD1 (6 bases). CDR3 length equals 15 residues. Trimming pared 1 base from V and 4 bases from J, leaving 11 bases between. The germline V gene has CDR1 SGHVS and CDR2 FQNEAQ. The CDR3 DNA follows: TGTGCCAGCAGCTTAGAGACAGGTGGTAATCAGCCCCAGCATTTT. The encoded protein is CASSLETGGNQPQHF.

The chain is built from TRBV4-3 and TRBJ2-7; D remains ambiguous. Per the germline V gene, CDR1 is LGHNA and CDR2 is YSLEER. The CDR3 is 16 amino acids. The V end was cut by 0 bases, the J end by 1 base, with 13 bases between. The CDR3 nucleotides read TGCGCCAGCAGCCAAGATTCTTTCGGCAGGTCCTACGAGCAGTACTTC. Its protein is CASSQDSFGRSYEQYF.

This chain connects TRBV6-5 to TRBJ2-3; the D gene is possibly TRBD2 (7 bases). The V gene lost 7 bases and the J gene lost 4 bases, with 15 bases spanning the gap. Germline V lookup: CDR1 MNHEY, CDR2 SVGAGI. There are 14 residues in the CDR3. The CDR3 coding sequence is TGTGCCAGCACCTGGGAGGGGGGGGCAGATACGCAGTATTTT. Its protein product is CASTWEGGADTQYF.

This chain connects TRBV27 to TRBJ2-3; 13 bases are a match to TRBD2. CDR1 and CDR2 from the germline V gene are MNHEY and SMNVEV (reference sequence). The CDR3 spans 16 residues. The ends lost 5 bases at V and 1 base at J; junction bases unmatched: 3. The CDR3: CASSAGLAGCTDTQYF. CDR3 DNA: TGTGCCAGCAGTGCGGGACTAGCGGGATGCACAGATACGCAGTATTTT.

The chain is built from TRBV6-5 and TRBJ2-5; TRBD2 agrees at 8 bases. TRBJ2-7 matches the DNA end more closely, so the J call is doubtful. The germline gives CDR1 MNHEY, CDR2 SVGAGI. The CDR3 spans 12 residues. This CDR3 reads CASGTSIHEQYF. The CDR3 nucleotides are TGTGCCAGCGGGACTAGTATCCACGAGCAGTACTTC.

The chain uses TRBV11-2 and TRBJ2-7; 9 positions match TRBD2. After removal of 1 base from V and 5 bases from J, the junction contained 6 bases not matched to a gene. This CDR3 has 15 amino acids. CDR1 SGHAT and CDR2 FQNNGV come from the germline V gene. In nucleotides, the CDR3 is TGTGCCAGCAGCTTAGCTGCGGCTAGCGGGAACGAGCAGTACTTC. It yields the protein CASSLAAASGNEQYF.

This clone showed up just a few times. The genes are TRBV10-1 and TRBJ2-7; 9 bases fit TRBD2. The CDR3 runs to 12 residues. Germline CDR1 WNHNN, CDR2 SYGVQD (reference sequence). With V trimmed by 8 bases and J by 2 bases, 1 base remained unmatched. The DNA for the CDR3 is TGCGCCAGCCGACTAGCGGCCTACGAGCAGTACTTC. Its translation is CASRLAAYEQYF.

This clone has just one count. The chain has TRBV10-3 and TRBJ1-2; a weak D match, TRBD1 (5 bases). Looked up from germline, CDR1 is ENHRY and CDR2 is SYGVKD. The ends were cut back, 1 base at V and 2 bases at J, with 23 bases in the middle. This CDR3 region has 19 residues. The CDR3 is CAISELWGDTTYSNYGYTF. The CDR3, as DNA: TGTGCCATCAGTGAGTTGTGGGGGGATACTACTTATTCGAACTATGGCTACACCTTC.

The chain is built from TRBV13 and TRBJ2-7; 7 bases align to TRBD2. CDR1 and CDR2 from the germline V gene are PRHDT and FYEKMQ (reference sequence). CDR3 length: 18 residues. V gave up 5 bases and J gave up 2 bases; unmatched junction bases: 18. CDR3 bases: TGTGCCAGCAGCCCCACCCCGGGGGGTAGGACGGTCCCCTACGAGCAGTACTTC. This sequence encodes CASSPTPGGRTVPYEQYF.

This clone occurred a few times. The chain recombines TRBV10-3 with TRBJ1-1; D call uncertain. Trimming pared 0 bases from V and 6 bases from J, leaving 5 bases between. The CDR3 runs 12 residues. Per the germline V gene, CDR1 is ENHRY and CDR2 is SYGVKD. The CDR3 DNA is TGTGCCATCAGTGAGTCTGGGCCTGAAGCTTTCTTT. Translation gives CAISESGPEAFF.

V is TRBV4-1 and J is TRBJ2-3; D may be TRBD2 (5 bases). Germline CDR1 reads MGHRA; CDR2 reads YSYEKL. Trimming left V 1 base short and J 1 base short, with 9 bases between. The CDR3 consists of 15 residues. The CDR3 is CASSQGGLRTDTQYF. The CDR3 DNA is TGCGCCAGCAGCCAAGGCGGACTTCGCACAGATACGCAGTATTTT.

This clone was picked up one time. The gene calls are TRBV7-9 and TRBJ1-5; D perhaps matches TRBD1 (5 bases). In germline, CDR1 is SEHNR, CDR2 FQNEAQ (reference sequence). The CDR3 runs 18 residues. Trimming took 4 bases from V and 0 from J, leaving 19 bases between them. CDR3 sequence: CASSSQGQGGYSNQPQHF. The DNA for the CDR3 is TGTGCCAGCAGCTCCCAAGGTCAGGGTGGTTATAGCAATCAGCCCCAGCATTTT. The full variable domain, rest sourced from reference TRBV7-9 and TRBJ1-5, is DTGVSQNPRHKITKRGQNVTFRCDPISEHNRLYWYRQTLGQGPEFLTYFQNEAQLEKSRLLSDRFSAERPKGSFSTLEIQRTEQGDSAMYLCASSSQGQGGYSNQPQHFGDGTRLSIL.